The clone carrying this TCR beta chain showed up many times. What it recognizes is unknown. The V gene end was trimmed by 4 bases and the J gene end by 5 bases; junction bases not matched to a gene: 3. The CDR3 is 13 amino acids. This record comes from a study of CD8 T cells in ankylosing spondylitis. Study-level points and caveats: Clones linked to disease were reported to show significant enrichment in matched ankylosing spondylitis synovial fluid. Previously reported in reactive arthritis synovial fluid and blood were some of the motif variants.

Quantitative 5'-RACE with molecular barcodes produced the TCR beta libraries. TCRdb reprocessed the 5' RACE reads with MiXCR, giving one entry per CDR3 protein. The data show approximately 200,000 distinct CDR3 sequences, roughly 13% seen once. This TCR was sampled from a female donor with ankylosing spondylitis or in good health (not recorded which). The sequencing input was blood, either unsorted or a sorted T cell fraction (not recorded which). V and J are TRBV12-3 or TRBV12-4 and TRBJ2-5, with 8 positions matching TRBD2. The CDR3 DNA reads as TGTGCCAGCAGTTCCCGGGAGGGGGAGACCCAGTACTTC. This codes for CASSSREGETQYF.